This T cell receptor (beta chain) was recorded in a study of cytomegalovirus exposure and HLA in healthy donors (dated by TCRdb to about 2017). Study-level background: In an earlier analysis of about 560 of the donors, about 270 Gb of sequence data and 100 million or so unique TCR beta sequences from approximately 180 million T cells were reported. Approximately 300 gigabases of sequencing data and approximately 84 million unique TCR sequences were included in an early release covering roughly 600 HLA-typed donors. Of the roughly 400 genotyped donors, 70% to 90% were placed in the genetic ancestry cluster associated with self-reported Caucasian donors. The study was designed to test whether signatures of past pathogen exposure could be identified by cataloging public T cell receptors. Using immunosequencing, the study profiled T cell repertoires from some 670 subjects and related those repertoires to cytomegalovirus serostatus. Besides the first cohort of roughly 640 subjects, a separate validation cohort made up of 120 different subjects was used. To predict cytomegalovirus infection status, the study combined high-throughput TCR immunosequencing, statistical association of individual TCRs with disease status, and machine learning. In a later analysis, previously published TCR beta repertoires from 550 to 750 donors were re-analyzed and high-resolution HLA genotyping was added so that TCR occurrence patterns could be studied. Rather than using new phenotypic data, the later analysis identified candidate immune exposures from TCR beta sequences and from how often those sequences occurred across donors. An earlier analysis of 587 of the donors used high-throughput TCR beta sequencing to judge whether each TCR beta V gene segment behaved as functional or pseudogenic. Donor age, sex, ethnicity and CMV serostatus were compiled together with the repertoire data. In a later genetic analysis, genome-wide SNP genotypes for about three fifths of the roughly 670 donors were used, and that subset was treated as a discovery cohort. Every repertoire in the discovery cohort had been generated on one and the same sequencing platform. Class I and class II HLA loci were covered by the typing at four-digit resolution. Typing coverage varied by locus: roughly 629-640 donors for A, B, C, DRB1 and DQB1; around 560 for DQA1; around 610 for DPA1; roughly 450 for DPB1. Because of strong linkage in the cohort, roughly 5 DR-DQ haplotypes were treated as single units for association and clustering. On average, roughly 240,000 unique TCR beta nucleotide sequences were sequenced per donor among 350 to 400 genotyped donors of the cohort, with 15% to 20% of those sequences being non-productive. The full study reports these points: The authors suggested that the approach could potentially be generalized to other disease states and immunological phenotypes. A later analysis found that HLA-associated TCR beta chains were more clonally expanded and had lower generation probabilities than equally common non-associated chains. In vitro tests confirmed that a few of the cytomegalovirus-associated TCR beta chains recognize cytomegalovirus antigens. The study listed 164 TCR beta chains as associated with cytomegalovirus. When HLA alleles, especially DR and DQ, strongly co-occurred, attributing TCR associations to individual alleles was difficult. Linkage disequilibrium might explain the correlated functional status among segregating V segments, but an unknown experimental factor could not be excluded. The earlier analysis of some 540 of the donors excluded roughly 17 rarely observed V segments, including chromosome 9 orphons, because counts were too low. Because HLA typing was missing for some donors at each locus, association tests included only the typed subset. In this cohort, only TCR beta chains were sequenced, and detectable features were limited by the absence of alpha or paired-chain data. Broadly in line with IMGT annotations, most TCR beta V segments showed up in productive rearrangements about 87% or about 30% of the time in an earlier analysis of 450 to 600 of the donors. The sequencing pipeline was judged likely to have produced a cluster of highly shared sequence variants as a technical artifact. Sequencing depth was assumed to be roughly uniform across donors in the presence/absence analyses, though that assumption may not hold. A later analysis found that most CMV-associated TCR beta chains appeared HLA-restricted, with HLA associations seemingly driven largely by CMV exposure. The classifier was reported to diagnose cytomegalovirus status with high specificity and sensitivity in both the original cohort and the validation cohort. In a later analysis, several top co-occurrence clusters were reported to appear linked to parvovirus B19, influenza, CMV and Epstein-Barr virus. Some IMGT-functional V segments, including TRBV6-2 and TRBV6-3, could not be told apart with the 87-base-pair reads, so those segments were excluded. Across donors, most TCR sequences were observed very rarely, whereas some public TCRs were present in many individuals. In a later analysis, TCR association rates were found to vary across HLA loci, with the most associated TCRs seen for DRB1 alleles and the fewest for HLA-C alleles. CMV serostatus was the only immune exposure information available for the cohort. In a later genetic analysis, a missense DCLRE1C variant was associated with V-gene and J-gene trimming of TCR beta chains, and the association was replicated in an independent cohort. A further reported finding was that TCR beta sequences accurately predicted the HLA-A and HLA-B alleles for most subjects in the first cohort. Compared with the roughly 700-donor mean, donors in an Asian-associated ancestry cluster had fewer N-insertions in productive TCRs, according to a later genetic analysis. In a later analysis, more than 15,000 TCR beta sequences were associated with specific HLA alleles at a false discovery rate of 0.05.

The cohort comprised around 690 healthy bone marrow donors. Cohort members were all nominally healthy when sampled, although unrecorded immune exposures were likely present. The donor was CMV seropositive and belonged to the group of 250 to 350 seropositive cohort members. A peripheral blood sample was provided by each donor, and peripheral blood mononuclear cells were used for TCR beta sequencing. The Qiagen DNeasy Blood Extraction Kit was used to extract genomic DNA from the blood cell samples. Library generation was performed with the immunoSEQ multiplex PCR assay. A mixture of 60 forward primers for TCR Vbeta segments and 13 reverse primers for TCR Jbeta segments was used in the multiplex PCR. The CDR3 region of rearranged TCR beta genes was amplified from genomic DNA with a multiplex PCR assay. Amplified TCR beta libraries were sequenced as 87-base-pair reads on the Illumina HiSeq System. In the original analysis: A later analysis tallied approximately 87 million unique TCR beta chains across the 666 repertoires, and about 10 million of those chains were shared by two or more donors. To remove PCR and sequencing errors, raw reads were error-corrected and collapsed into unique sequences using a nearest-neighbor algorithm that merged closely related sequences. To assign V, D and J gene segments, CDR3 sequences were aligned to IMGT reference sequences. Each retained sequence needed at least a six-nucleotide match to both a V gene segment and a J gene segment. Rearrangements were called productive when the CDR3 lacked stop codons and stayed in frame with V and J; all others were non-productive. CDR3 was defined according to IMGT convention as the region running from the second conserved V-encoded cysteine to the conserved J-encoded phenylalanine. The earlier analysis of more than 450 of the donors excluded sequences that lacked an unambiguous match to a single V gene segment. In an earlier analysis of around 600 of the donors, V segments were called functional above 56.7% productive rearrangements and were called segregating when the between-donor standard deviation exceeded 5%. A statistical classification framework was developed to diagnose cytomegalovirus status using the catalog of TCR beta chain sequences. In a later analysis, TCR nucleotide sequences were compared against IMGT/GENE-DB human TR gene sequences so that V and J genes could be assigned. In a later analysis, CDR3 sequences and most-parsimonious VDJ recombination scenarios were assigned using the TCRdist pipeline. A later analysis defined each TCR beta chain by its CDR3 amino acid sequence plus V-gene family, and excluded reads lacking a unique V-gene family. To address suspected cross-contamination and a sequencing artifact, a later analysis removed 550 to 750 highly shared, low-generation-probability nucleotide sequences. A later analysis calculated a clonal expansion index for each public chain from normalized within-repertoire ranks of inferred template counts. A later analysis computed generation probabilities with a VDJ recombination model fitted to out-of-frame rearrangements, and checked the results against IGoR. In a later analysis, TCR-TCR, TCR-HLA and TCR-CMV co-occurrence was scored with hypergeometric tests, and a repertoire-size bias correction was applied to TCR pairs. To estimate false discovery rates, a later analysis permuted the HLA or CMV assignments 20 times. In a later analysis, co-occurring TCRs were grouped using DBSCAN, and TCRdist sequence similarity was added for clustering within HLA-allele-positive subsets. Repertoires with fewer than 30,000 or more than 120,000 public chains were left out of co-occurrence clustering, as were five repertoires with anomalous nucleotide sharing. In TCRdb, the immuneACCESS table is reduced to in-frame sequences with V and J assigned. These tables do not hold every clone; where another copy was compared, an unresolved V gene accounts for under half, and the others remain unexplained. V and J calls and clone size are those listed in that table; D and trimming were worked out from the DNA. In all, the sample holds about 150,000 clones, and 65% to 70% of those were seen once. Clones ranked in the top ten supply 8.5% to 12% of the sample.

Sequences KGHSH (CDR1) and LQKENI (CDR2) are obtained from the germline V gene. The CDR3 starts with the cysteine, ends with the phenylalanine, and has 16 residues. Only the CDR3 part of the read is kept: 48 bases, read in frame from the first base. Trimming costs V 6 bases and J 1 base, and their ends lie 16 bases apart. The sample holds a few counts of this clone. Its antigen is not yet known. Base qualities were left out, and no much larger clone turns up one base away. The sample comprised PBMCs. This TCR was recovered from a man under 40 in good health and CMV-seropositive. The rearrangement joined TRBV18 to TRBJ1-5, with no confidently assigned D gene. CDR3 region: CASSPTTEASNQPQHF. The DNA sequence reads TGTGCCAGCTCCCCGACCACTGAGGCCAGCAATCAGCCCCAGCATTTT.